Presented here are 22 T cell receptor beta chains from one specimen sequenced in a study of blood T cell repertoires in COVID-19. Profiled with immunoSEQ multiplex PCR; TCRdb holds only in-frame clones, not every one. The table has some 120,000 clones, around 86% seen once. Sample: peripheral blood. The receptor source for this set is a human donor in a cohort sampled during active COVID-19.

The CDR3 DNA reads TGCGCCAGCAGTGAAGGACAGGGGCTACCCTACAATGAGCAGTTCTTC. Its translation: CASSEGQGLPYNEQFF. The chain recombines TRBV10-1 with TRBJ2-1; TRBD1 matches at 9 bases. V dropped 3 bases and J dropped 2; count of bases not matched to a gene: 5. In germline, CDR1 is WNHNN, CDR2 SYGVQD (reference sequence). The CDR3 spans 16 residues.

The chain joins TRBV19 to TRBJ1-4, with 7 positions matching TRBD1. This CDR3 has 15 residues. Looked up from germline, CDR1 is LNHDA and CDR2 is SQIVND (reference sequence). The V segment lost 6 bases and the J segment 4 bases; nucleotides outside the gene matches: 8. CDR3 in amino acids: CASSVSGQVNEKLFF. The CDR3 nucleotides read TGTGCCAGTAGCGTCTCAGGACAGGTTAATGAAAAACTGTTTTTT.

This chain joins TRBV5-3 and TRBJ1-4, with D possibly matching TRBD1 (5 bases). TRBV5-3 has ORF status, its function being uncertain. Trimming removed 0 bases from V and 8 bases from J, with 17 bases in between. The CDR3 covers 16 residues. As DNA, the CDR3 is TGTGCCAGAAGCTTGGAGGGTCGGGGGGAAGGAGAAAAACTGTTTTTT. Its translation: CARSLEGRGEGEKLFF.

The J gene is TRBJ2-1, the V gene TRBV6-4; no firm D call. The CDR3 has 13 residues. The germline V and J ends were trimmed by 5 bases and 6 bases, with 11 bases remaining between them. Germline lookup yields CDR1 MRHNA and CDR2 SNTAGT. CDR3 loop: CASSHFSGNEQFF. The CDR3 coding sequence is TGTGCCAGCAGTCACTTCTCGGGCAATGAGCAGTTCTTC.

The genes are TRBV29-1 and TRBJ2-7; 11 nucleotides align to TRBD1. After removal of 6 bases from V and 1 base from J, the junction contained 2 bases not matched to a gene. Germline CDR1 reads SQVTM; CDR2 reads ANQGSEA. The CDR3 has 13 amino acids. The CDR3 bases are TGCAGCGTCGGACAGGGGGCGTCCTACGAGCAGTACTTC. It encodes CSVGQGASYEQYF.

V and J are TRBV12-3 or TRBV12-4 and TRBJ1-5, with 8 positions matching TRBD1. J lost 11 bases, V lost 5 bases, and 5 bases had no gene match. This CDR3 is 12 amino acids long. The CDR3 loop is CASSRTGLTQHF. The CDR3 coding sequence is TGTGCCAGCAGTCGGACAGGGTTGACCCAGCATTTT.

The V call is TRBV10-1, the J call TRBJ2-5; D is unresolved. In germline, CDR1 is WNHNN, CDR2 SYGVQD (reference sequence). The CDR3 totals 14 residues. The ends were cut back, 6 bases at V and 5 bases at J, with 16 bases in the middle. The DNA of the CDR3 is TGCGCCAGCAGCGCCGGTCCCTCCCGGGAGACCCAGTACTTC. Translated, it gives CASSAGPSRETQYF.

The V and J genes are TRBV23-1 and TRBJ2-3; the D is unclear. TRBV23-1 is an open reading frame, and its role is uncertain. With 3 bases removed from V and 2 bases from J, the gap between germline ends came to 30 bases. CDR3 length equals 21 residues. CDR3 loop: CASSQDRRLISPATVTDTQYF. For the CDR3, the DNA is TGCGCCAGCAGTCAGGATAGGAGACTCATAAGTCCCGCGACGGTCACAGATACGCAGTATTTT.

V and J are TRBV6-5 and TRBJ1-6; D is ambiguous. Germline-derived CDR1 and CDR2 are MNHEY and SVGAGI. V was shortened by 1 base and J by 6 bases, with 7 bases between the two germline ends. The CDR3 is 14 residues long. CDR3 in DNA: TGTGCCAGCAGTTACTGGCAGTTTAATTCACCCCTCCACTTT. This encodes CASSYWQFNSPLHF.

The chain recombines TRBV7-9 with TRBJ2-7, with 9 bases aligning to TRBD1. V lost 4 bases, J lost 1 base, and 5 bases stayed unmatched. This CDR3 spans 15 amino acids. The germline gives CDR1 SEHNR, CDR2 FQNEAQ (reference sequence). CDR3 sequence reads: CASSYRTGDSYEQYF. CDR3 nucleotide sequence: TGTGCCAGCAGCTACAGGACAGGGGATTCCTACGAGCAGTACTTC.

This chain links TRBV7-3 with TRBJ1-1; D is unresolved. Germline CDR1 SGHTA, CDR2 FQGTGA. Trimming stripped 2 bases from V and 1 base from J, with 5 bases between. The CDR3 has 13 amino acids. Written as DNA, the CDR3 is TGTGCCAGCAGCTTAGAGGGGAACACTGAAGCTTTCTTT. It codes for CASSLEGNTEAFF. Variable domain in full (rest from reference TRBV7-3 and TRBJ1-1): GAGVSQTPSNKVTEKGKYVELRCDPISGHTALYWYRQSLGQGPEFLIYFQGTGAADDSGLPNDRFFAVRPEGSVSTLKIQRTERGDSAVYLCASSLEGNTEAFFGQGTRLTVV.

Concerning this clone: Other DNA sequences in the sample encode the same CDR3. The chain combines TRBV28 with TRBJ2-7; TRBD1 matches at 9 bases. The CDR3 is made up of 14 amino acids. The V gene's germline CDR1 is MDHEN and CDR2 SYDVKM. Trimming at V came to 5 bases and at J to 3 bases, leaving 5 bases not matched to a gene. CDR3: CASSAGQGLYEQYF. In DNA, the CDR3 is TGTGCCAGCAGTGCCGGACAGGGGCTCTACGAGCAGTACTTC.

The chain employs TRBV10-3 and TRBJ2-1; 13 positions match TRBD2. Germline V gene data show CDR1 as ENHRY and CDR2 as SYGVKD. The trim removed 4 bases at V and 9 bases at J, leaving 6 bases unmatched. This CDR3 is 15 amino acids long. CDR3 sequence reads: CAISAGLAGVSEQFF. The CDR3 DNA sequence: TGTGCCATCAGTGCTGGACTAGCGGGAGTATCTGAGCAGTTCTTC.

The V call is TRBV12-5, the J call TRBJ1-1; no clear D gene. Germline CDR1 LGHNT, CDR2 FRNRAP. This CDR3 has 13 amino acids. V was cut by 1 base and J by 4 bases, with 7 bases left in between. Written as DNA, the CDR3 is TGTGCTAGTGGTTTGGCAGATGCCACTGAAGCTTTCTTT. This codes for CASGLADATEAFF.

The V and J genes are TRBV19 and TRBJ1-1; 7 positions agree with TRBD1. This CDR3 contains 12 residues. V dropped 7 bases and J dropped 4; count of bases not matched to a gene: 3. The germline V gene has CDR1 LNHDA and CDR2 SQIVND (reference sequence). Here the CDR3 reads CASTAGGTEAFF. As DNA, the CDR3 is TGTGCCAGTACAGCAGGGGGCACTGAAGCTTTCTTT.

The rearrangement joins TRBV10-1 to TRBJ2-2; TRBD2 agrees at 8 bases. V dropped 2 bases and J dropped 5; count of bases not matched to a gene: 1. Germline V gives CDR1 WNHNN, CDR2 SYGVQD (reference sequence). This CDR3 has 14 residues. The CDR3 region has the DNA TGCGCCAGCAGTGAGCCGGGAGGGACCGGGGAGCTGTTTTTT. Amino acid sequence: CASSEPGGTGELFF.

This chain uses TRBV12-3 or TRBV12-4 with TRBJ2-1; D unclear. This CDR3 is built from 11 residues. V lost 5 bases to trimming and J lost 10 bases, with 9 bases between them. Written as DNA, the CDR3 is TGTGCCAGCAGTCGCACGAGGGAGCAGTTCTTC. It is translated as CASSRTREQFF.

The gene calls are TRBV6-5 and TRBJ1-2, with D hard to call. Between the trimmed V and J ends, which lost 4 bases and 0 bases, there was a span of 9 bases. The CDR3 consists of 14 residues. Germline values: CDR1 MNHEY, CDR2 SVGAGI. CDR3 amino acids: CASSFRGTNYGYTF. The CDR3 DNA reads TGTGCCAGCAGTTTTCGCGGGACTAACTATGGCTACACCTTC.

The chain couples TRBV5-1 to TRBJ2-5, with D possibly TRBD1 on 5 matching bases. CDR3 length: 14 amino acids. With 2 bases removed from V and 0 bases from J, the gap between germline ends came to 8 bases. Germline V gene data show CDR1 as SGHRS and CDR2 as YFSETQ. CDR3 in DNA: TGCGCCAGCAGCTTTCAGGACAACCAAGAGACCCAGTACTTC. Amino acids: CASSFQDNQETQYF.

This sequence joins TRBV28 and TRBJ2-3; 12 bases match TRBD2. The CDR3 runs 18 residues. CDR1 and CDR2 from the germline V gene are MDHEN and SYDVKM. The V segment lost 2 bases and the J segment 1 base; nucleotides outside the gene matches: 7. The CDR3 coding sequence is TGTGCCAGCAGTTTAGGGTCTAGCGGGAGGGCCCGCACAGATACGCAGTATTTT. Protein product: CASSLGSSGRARTDTQYF.

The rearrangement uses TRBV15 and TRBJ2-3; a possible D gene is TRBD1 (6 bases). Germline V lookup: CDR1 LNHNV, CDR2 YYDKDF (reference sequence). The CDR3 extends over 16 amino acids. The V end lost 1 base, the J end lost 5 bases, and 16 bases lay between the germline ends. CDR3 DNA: TGTGCCACCAGCAGAGCCCGACAGGTTTCGGGAGATACGCAGTATTTT. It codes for CATSRARQVSGDTQYF.

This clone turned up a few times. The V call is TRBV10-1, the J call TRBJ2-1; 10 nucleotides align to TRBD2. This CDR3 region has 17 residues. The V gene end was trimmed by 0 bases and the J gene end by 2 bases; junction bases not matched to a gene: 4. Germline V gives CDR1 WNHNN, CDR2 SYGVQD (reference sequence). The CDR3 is CASSESGLAGAYNEQFF. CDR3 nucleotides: TGCGCCAGCAGTGAGTCGGGGCTAGCGGGAGCCTACAATGAGCAGTTCTTC.